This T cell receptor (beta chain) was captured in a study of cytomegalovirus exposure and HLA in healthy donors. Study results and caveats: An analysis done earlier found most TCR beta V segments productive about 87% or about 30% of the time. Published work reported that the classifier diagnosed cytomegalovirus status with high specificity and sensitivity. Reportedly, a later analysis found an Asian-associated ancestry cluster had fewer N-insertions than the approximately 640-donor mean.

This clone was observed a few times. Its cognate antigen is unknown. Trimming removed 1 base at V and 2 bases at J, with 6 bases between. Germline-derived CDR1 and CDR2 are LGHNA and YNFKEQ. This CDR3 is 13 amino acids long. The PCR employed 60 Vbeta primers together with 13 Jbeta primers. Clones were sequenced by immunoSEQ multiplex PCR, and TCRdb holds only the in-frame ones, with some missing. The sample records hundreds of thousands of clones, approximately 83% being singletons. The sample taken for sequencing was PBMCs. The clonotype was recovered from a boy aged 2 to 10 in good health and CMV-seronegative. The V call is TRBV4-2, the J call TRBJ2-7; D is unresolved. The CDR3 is CASSQGYTYEQYF. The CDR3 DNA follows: TGTGCCAGCAGCCAAGGGTACACCTACGAGCAGTACTTC.